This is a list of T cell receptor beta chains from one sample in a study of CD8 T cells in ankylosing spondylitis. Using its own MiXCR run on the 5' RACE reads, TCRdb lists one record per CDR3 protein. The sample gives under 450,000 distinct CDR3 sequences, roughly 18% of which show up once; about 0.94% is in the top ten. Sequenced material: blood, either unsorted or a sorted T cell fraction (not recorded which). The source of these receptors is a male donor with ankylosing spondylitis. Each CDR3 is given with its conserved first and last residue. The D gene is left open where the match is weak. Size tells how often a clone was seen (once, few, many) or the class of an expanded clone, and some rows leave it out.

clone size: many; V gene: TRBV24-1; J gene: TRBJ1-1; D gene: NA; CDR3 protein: CATPYMNTEAFF; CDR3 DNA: TGTGCCACCCCGTACATGAACACTGAAGCTTTCTTT
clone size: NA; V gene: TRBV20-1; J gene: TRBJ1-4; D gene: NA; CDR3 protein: CSARDRVSEKLFF; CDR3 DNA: TGCAGTGCTAGAGACAGGGTCAGTGAAAAACTGTTTTTT
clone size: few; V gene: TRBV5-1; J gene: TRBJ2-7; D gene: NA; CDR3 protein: CASSLLRGTYEQYF; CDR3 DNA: TGCGCCAGCAGCTTGTTACGGGGGACCTACGAGCAGTACTTC
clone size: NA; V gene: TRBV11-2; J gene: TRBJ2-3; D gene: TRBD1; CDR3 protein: CASSKSGTGRVDTQYF; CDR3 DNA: TGTGCCAGCAGCAAATCCGGGACAGGGAGGGTAGATACGCAGTATTTT
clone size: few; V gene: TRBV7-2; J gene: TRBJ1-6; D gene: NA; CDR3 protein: CASSWGGSHNSPLHF; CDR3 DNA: TGTGCCAGCAGCTGGGGGGGCAGCCATAATTCACCCCTCCACTTT
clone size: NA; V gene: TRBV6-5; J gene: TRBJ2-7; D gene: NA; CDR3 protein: CASSYGGFPSYEQYF; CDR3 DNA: TGTGCCAGCAGTTATGGAGGGTTTCCCTCCTACGAGCAGTACTTC
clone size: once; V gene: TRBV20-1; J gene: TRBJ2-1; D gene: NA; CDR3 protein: CSAREGTTFDEQFF; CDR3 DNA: TGCAGTGCTAGAGAAGGGACCACCTTTGATGAGCAGTTCTTC
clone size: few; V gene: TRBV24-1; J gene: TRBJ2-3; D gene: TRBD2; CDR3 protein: CATRRGNSDTQYF; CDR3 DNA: TGTGCCACCAGGCGGGGGAACTCAGATACGCAGTATTTT
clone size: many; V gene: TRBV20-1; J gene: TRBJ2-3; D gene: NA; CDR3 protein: CSARVIYGSTDTQYF; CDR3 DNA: TGCAGTGCTAGAGTCATTTACGGCAGCACAGATACGCAGTATTTT
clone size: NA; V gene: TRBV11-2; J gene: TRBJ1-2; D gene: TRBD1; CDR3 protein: CASSLPGRQGTSYGYTF; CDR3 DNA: TGTGCCAGCAGCTTACCCGGTCGACAGGGGACATCCTATGGCTACACCTTC
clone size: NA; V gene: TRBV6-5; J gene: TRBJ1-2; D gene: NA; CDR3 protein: CASGMTGFGYTF; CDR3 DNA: TGTGCCAGCGGGATGACAGGATTTGGCTACACCTTC
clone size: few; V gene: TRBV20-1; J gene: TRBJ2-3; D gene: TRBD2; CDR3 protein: CSARTSRDTQYF; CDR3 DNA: TGCAGTGCGCGGACTAGCAGAGATACGCAGTATTTT
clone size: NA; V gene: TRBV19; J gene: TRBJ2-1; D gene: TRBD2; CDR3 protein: CASSEPRLAGNEQFF; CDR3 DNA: TGTGCCAGTAGCGAACCCCGACTAGCGGGGAATGAGCAGTTCTTC
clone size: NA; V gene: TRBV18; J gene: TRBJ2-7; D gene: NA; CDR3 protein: CASSPPEAYEQYF; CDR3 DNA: TGTGCCAGCTCACCACCAGAGGCCTACGAGCAGTACTTC
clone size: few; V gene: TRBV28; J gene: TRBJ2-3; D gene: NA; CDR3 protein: CASSSGGKTSSTDTQYF; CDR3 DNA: TGTGCCAGCAGTTCGGGCGGGAAAACATCTAGCACAGATACGCAGTATTTT
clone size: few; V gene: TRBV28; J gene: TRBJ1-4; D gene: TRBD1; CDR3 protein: CATRPGQANEKLFF; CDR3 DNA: TGTGCCACCCGTCCGGGACAGGCGAATGAAAAACTGTTTTTT
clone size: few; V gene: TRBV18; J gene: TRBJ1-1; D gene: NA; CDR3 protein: CASSRARLEAFF; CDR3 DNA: TGTGCCAGCTCACGTGCGAGGTTGGAAGCTTTCTTT
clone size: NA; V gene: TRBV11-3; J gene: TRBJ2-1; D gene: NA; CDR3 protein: CASSTLSNNEQFF; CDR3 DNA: TGTGCCAGCAGCACTCTCAGCAACAATGAGCAGTTCTTC
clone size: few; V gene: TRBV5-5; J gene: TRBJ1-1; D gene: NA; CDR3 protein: CASSLANSAGNTEAFF; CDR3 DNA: TGTGCCAGCAGCTTGGCGAATTCGGCCGGGAACACTGAAGCTTTCTTT
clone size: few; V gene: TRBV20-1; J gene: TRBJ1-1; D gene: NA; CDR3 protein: CSAGGGGNTEAFF; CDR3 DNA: TGCAGTGCTGGAGGTGGCGGGAACACTGAAGCTTTCTTT
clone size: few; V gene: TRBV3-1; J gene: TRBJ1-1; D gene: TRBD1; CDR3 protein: CASSHRTGVGPEAFF; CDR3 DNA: TGTGCCAGCAGCCATCGGACAGGGGTAGGCCCTGAAGCTTTCTTT
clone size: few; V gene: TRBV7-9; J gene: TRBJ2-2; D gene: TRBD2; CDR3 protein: CASSSSGRRGGELFF; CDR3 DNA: TGTGCCAGCAGCTCAAGCGGGAGGCGAGGCGGGGAGCTGTTTTTT
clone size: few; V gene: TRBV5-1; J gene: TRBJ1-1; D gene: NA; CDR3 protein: CASSSEGSFLGTEAFF; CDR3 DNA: TGCGCCAGCAGCTCAGAGGGTAGTTTTCTTGGCACTGAAGCTTTCTTT
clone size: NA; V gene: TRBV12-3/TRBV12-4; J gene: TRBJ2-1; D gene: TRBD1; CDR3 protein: CASSLHSGGPLNNEQFF; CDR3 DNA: TGTGCCAGCAGTTTACACTCAGGGGGTCCGCTTAACAATGAGCAGTTCTTC
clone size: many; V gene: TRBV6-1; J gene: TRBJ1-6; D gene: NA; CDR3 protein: CASSPGRGTHNSPLHF; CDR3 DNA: TGTGCCAGCAGCCCCGGACGGGGAACACATAATTCACCCCTCCACTTT